This TCR beta chain is drawn from a study of technical replicates of blood from a few donors. The CDR3 totals 18 residues. The V end lost 4 bases, the J end lost 2 bases, and 21 bases lay between the germline ends. Germline CDR1 is SNHLY and CDR2 is FYNNEI. Some clones are missing from TCRdb's copy, which holds only in-frame ones; the method was immunoSEQ multiplex PCR. The sample has 53,000 or so clones, 86% seen once; the top ten hold roughly 5.8%. Sequencing was done on a sample of PBMCs. The receptor's source is a human donor in good health. Some clones in this sample may be carry-over from other donors' samples. The chain recombines TRBV2 with TRBJ1-5; maybe TRBD1 (6 bases). The CDR3 DNA follows: TGTGCCAGCAGTGGGGAGTTGGGCAGGGGCTCGGGCAATCAGCCCCAGCATTTT. Encoded protein: CASSGELGRGSGNQPQHF.